This T cell receptor (beta chain) stems from a study of blood T cells in healthy people across ages. About the research overall: Capturing about one barcoded beta molecule per two T cells was achieved by template switching.

Germline-derived CDR1 and CDR2 are ENHRY and SYGVKD. V gave up 4 bases and J gave up 4 bases, with 14 bases separating them. This CDR3 is built from 15 residues. A second PCR of roughly 7 to 11 cycles used a sample-barcoded 5' primer and a J-beta primer mix. Every sample produced at least 3 million CDR3-containing paired-end reads. Each CDR3 protein gets one entry after TCRdb re-called the 5' RACE reads with MiXCR. The table lists around 800,000 distinct CDR3 sequences, about half of them singletons. Extraction yielded at least 6 micrograms of total RNA per sample. The origin of this receptor is a man aged 80 or over in good health. What was sequenced was blood. The genes are TRBV10-3 and TRBJ2-1; no clear D gene. This CDR3 is CAISGVTAAYNEQFF. The CDR3 DNA is TGTGCCATCAGTGGGGTCACGGCAGCTTACAATGAGCAGTTCTTC.